Presented here are 24 T cell receptor beta chains from one specimen sequenced in a study of T cells in Graves' hyperthyroidism and ophthalmopathy. It was RNA transcripts that yielded the amplified TCR beta CDR3 regions. The HTBI set primed first-round TCR CDR3 RT-PCR. TCRdb redid the calling of the multiplex PCR reads with MiXCR, one entry per CDR3 protein. This table has more than 300,000 distinct CDR3 sequences, approximately 17% appearing once. What was sequenced was blood. Source of these receptors: a woman aged 25 to 39 with Graves' hyperthyroidism that later progressed to Graves' ophthalmopathy.

On this clonotype: This could be a read error, since a much larger clone is one nucleotide away. The chain carries TRBV6-2 or TRBV6-3 and TRBJ1-5, with a weak D call TRBD1 (6 bases). This CDR3 contains 15 residues. The germline V and J ends were trimmed by 8 bases and 1 base, with 15 bases remaining between them. Germline V lookup: CDR1 MNHEY, CDR2 SVGEGT. The chain's CDR3 is CASGGTTGSNQPQHF. DNA of the CDR3: TGTGCCAGCGGCGGGACCACAGGGAGCAATCAGCCCCAGCATTTT.

This clonotype was counted many times. The J gene is TRBJ2-6, the V gene TRBV19; perhaps TRBD1 as D (7 bases). The CDR3 spans 17 residues. V gave up 7 bases and J gave up 0 bases, with 16 bases separating them. Germline V gene data show CDR1 as LNHDA and CDR2 as SQIVND (reference sequence). CDR3 nucleotide sequence: TGTGCCAGTACAAACAGGGGAGGATACTCTGGGGCCAACGTCCTGACTTTC. Translating it yields CASTNRGGYSGANVLTF.

At least ten counts were recorded for this clonotype. The rearrangement uses TRBV12-3 or TRBV12-4 and TRBJ2-7; D call uncertain. V lost 6 bases to trimming and J lost 7 bases, with 13 bases between them. The CDR3 totals 12 residues. Here the CDR3 reads CASSVRTREQYF. CDR3 sequence (DNA): TGTGCCAGCAGCGTTCGGACGAGGGAGCAGTACTTC.

The chain links TRBV20-1 to TRBJ2-2; D unclear. The germline CDR1 and CDR2 sequences are DFQATT and SNEGSKA (reference sequence). CDR3 length equals 15 residues. Trimming took off 3 bases at V and 0 bases at J, with 11 bases between the two ends. Here the CDR3 DNA reads TGCAGTGCTAGTTTTTGGGGTTCGAACACCGGGGAGCTGTTTTTT. It codes for CSASFWGSNTGELFF.

This clonotype was seen ten or more times. This CDR3 is CAWNRRRVMNTEAFF. CDR3 nucleotide sequence: TGTGCCTGGAATCGAAGGAGAGTGATGAACACTGAAGCTTTCTTT. This rearrangement joins TRBV30 to TRBJ1-1; no clear D gene. This CDR3 region has 15 residues. Germline V gives CDR1 GTSNPN, CDR2 SVGIG (reference sequence). Trimming left V 4 bases short and J 0 bases short, with 15 bases between.

The table lists this clonotype with many counts. CDR3 in amino acids: CASSPGTSSTDTQYF. Here the CDR3 DNA reads TGTGCCAGCAGTCCCGGGACTTCTAGCACAGATACGCAGTATTTT. V usage is TRBV2 and J usage is TRBJ2-3; D might be TRBD2 (6 bases). Trimming took off 5 bases at V and 0 bases at J, with 12 bases between the two ends. CDR3 length: 15 amino acids. The germline CDR1 and CDR2 sequences are SNHLY and FYNNEI.

V is TRBV10-3 and J is TRBJ2-5; D is perhaps TRBD1 or TRBD2 (5 bases each). From germline, CDR1 is ENHRY and CDR2 SYGVKD. There are 13 residues in the CDR3. V shed 4 bases and J shed 5 bases, with 11 bases lying between them. CDR3 coding DNA: TGTGCCATCAGTGCCTCAGGGACGGAGACCCAGTACTTC. Translating gives CAISASGTETQYF.

Many counts were recorded for this clonotype. The CDR3: CASSLFVLRGAMNTEAFF. DNA for the CDR3: TGTGCCAGCAGCTTATTTGTCTTGAGGGGGGCTATGAACACTGAAGCTTTCTTT. The rearrangement joins TRBV11-2 to TRBJ1-1; weak D call: TRBD1 (6 bases). This CDR3 has 18 residues. Germline V gene sequence: CDR1 SGHAT, CDR2 FQNNGV. Between the trimmed V and J ends, which lost 2 bases and 0 bases, there was a span of 19 bases.

This clonotype was seen repeatedly, ten times or more. The chain has TRBV27 and TRBJ2-4; D is ambiguous. Germline values: CDR1 MNHEY, CDR2 SMNVEV (reference sequence). The V and J ends lost 5 bases and 1 base respectively, with 12 bases between them. The CDR3 totals 15 residues. The CDR3 region is CASSITFLAKNIQYF. CDR3 DNA: TGTGCCAGCAGTATAACATTTCTGGCCAAAAACATTCAGTACTTC.

The sample holds many counts of this clonotype. V usage is TRBV5-1 and J usage is TRBJ1-2, with D possibly TRBD1 on 6 matching bases. V gave up 0 bases and J gave up 10 bases, with 13 bases separating them. Germline V gene sequence: CDR1 SGHRS, CDR2 YFSETQ. This CDR3 has 13 residues. The CDR3 region is CASSLGQGIFYTF. As DNA, the CDR3 is TGCGCCAGCAGCTTGGGGCAGGGGATCTTCTACACCTTC.

This chain uses TRBV5-1 with TRBJ2-3; the match to TRBD2 covers 16 bases. With 4 bases clipped from V and 3 bases from J, the junction kept 5 bases outside the gene matches. CDR3 size: 17 residues. Germline V gene lookup returns CDR1 SGHRS and CDR2 YFSETQ. The CDR3 DNA reads as TGCGCCAGCAGCGAGGGACTAGCGGGAGGGAGTACAGATACGCAGTATTTT. It is translated as CASSEGLAGGSTDTQYF.

CDR3 protein: CASSVAGGSGSRYGEQFF. For the CDR3, the DNA is TGTGCCAGCAGCGTAGCGGGGGGCAGCGGGAGTCGTTATGGTGAGCAGTTCTTC. This chain joins TRBV9 and TRBJ2-1, with 8 positions matching TRBD2. The CDR3 extends over 18 amino acids. Germline V lookup: CDR1 SGDLS, CDR2 YYNGEE. V trimming: 0 bases; J trimming: 9 bases; junction bases outside the gene matches: 17.

This clonotype was recorded at least ten times. J is TRBJ1-6 and V is TRBV7-6; no definite D call. This CDR3 comprises 15 residues. The germline CDR1 and CDR2 sequences are SGHVS and FNYEAQ. V lost 5 bases to trimming and J lost 0 bases, with 8 bases between them. CDR3 DNA sequence: TGTGCCAGCAGCATAGACGGCTCCTATAATTCACCCCTCCACTTT. Its translation: CASSIDGSYNSPLHF. The complete variable domain, with remaining parts taken from reference TRBV7-6 and TRBJ1-6, reads GAGVSQSPRYKVTKRGQDVALRCDPISGHVSLYWYRQALGQGPEFLTYFNYEAQQDKSGLPNDRFSAERPEGSISTLTIQRTEQRDSAMYRCASSIDGSYNSPLHFGNGTRLTVT.

The rearrangement uses TRBV12-3 or TRBV12-4 and TRBJ2-5; 15 bases line up with TRBD2. This CDR3 has 19 residues. V lost 4 bases to trimming and J lost 5 bases; unmatched junction nucleotides: 14. In nucleotides, the CDR3 is TGTGCCAGCAGTTCCCAATTGGGGACTAGCGGGAGGCAGACGGAGACCCAGTACTTC. Protein: CASSSQLGTSGRQTETQYF.

In its sample, this clonotype was seen many times. The chain is built from TRBV20-1 and TRBJ2-5; 7 bases map to TRBD1. J lost 1 base, V lost 3 bases, and 8 bases had no gene match. CDR3 length: 15 residues. Per germline, CDR1 DFQATT and CDR2 SNEGSKA (reference sequence). CDR3: CSARYRGRIQETQYF. The CDR3 nucleotides read TGCAGTGCTAGGTACAGGGGTCGCATCCAAGAGACCCAGTACTTC.

This clonotype was observed at least ten times. This sequence joins TRBV12-5 and TRBJ1-5, with a tentative D call TRBD1 (6 bases). This CDR3 region has 18 residues. Germline loops: CDR1 LGHNT, CDR2 FRNRAP. V was clipped by 0 bases and J by 0 bases, with 15 bases between them. The DNA for the CDR3 is TGTGCTAGTGGTTTGGTACAACAGGGAATACGTAGCAATCAGCCCCAGCATTTT. Amino acids: CASGLVQQGIRSNQPQHF.

This clonotype appeared many times. This sequence joins TRBV3-1 and TRBJ2-3; perhaps D is TRBD1 or TRBD2 (5 bases each). The germline V and J ends were trimmed by 3 bases and 1 base, with 5 bases remaining between them. Germline values: CDR1 LGHDT, CDR2 YNNKEL (reference sequence). This CDR3 spans 13 amino acids. DNA for the CDR3: TGTGCCAGCAGCCAGGGGGGCACAGATACGCAGTATTTT. Protein sequence: CASSQGGTDTQYF.

This clonotype has ten or more counts. The J gene is TRBJ1-1, the V gene TRBV28; maybe TRBD1 (5 bases). V was cut by 1 base and J by 6 bases, with 12 bases left in between. Germline V gives CDR1 MDHEN, CDR2 SYDVKM. The CDR3 is 14 amino acids. CDR3 nucleotides: TGTGCCAGCAGTTTATTTACCAGGGTCCCTGAAGCTTTCTTT. Translated, it gives CASSLFTRVPEAFF.

The V call is TRBV14, the J call TRBJ2-7; either TRBD1 or TRBD2 may fit D (5 bases each). Germline V lookup: CDR1 SGHDN, CDR2 FVKESK. This CDR3 has 14 amino acids. The germline V and J ends were trimmed by 4 bases and 6 bases, with 16 bases remaining between them. The CDR3 DNA reads as TGTGCCAGCAGCCGGGGGATTGCGCGGTGCGAGCAGTACTTC. It is translated as CASSRGIARCEQYF.

The CDR3 protein is CAWSVEGFGYTF. In DNA form, the CDR3 reads TGTGCCTGGAGTGTCGAAGGGTTCGGCTACACCTTC. This chain links TRBV30 with TRBJ1-2; D call uncertain. This CDR3 is built from 12 residues. CDR1 GTSNPN and CDR2 SVGIG come from the germline V gene (reference sequence). Trimming removed 0 bases from V and 8 bases from J, with 10 bases in between.

This clonotype was seen at least ten times. CDR3 DNA sequence: TGCAGCGTTTCCAGGGGGATCAATCAGCCCCAGCATTTT. Translated: CSVSRGINQPQHF. V is TRBV29-1 and J is TRBJ1-5; TRBD1 agrees at 7 bases. V gave up 5 bases and J gave up 3 bases; unmatched junction bases: 4. This CDR3 is 13 amino acids long. Germline-derived CDR1 and CDR2 are SQVTM and ANQGSEA. The full variable domain, rest sourced from reference TRBV29-1 and TRBJ1-5, is SAVISQKPSRDICQRGTSLTIQCQVDSQVTMMFWYRQQPGQSLTLIATANQGSEATYESGFVIDKFPISRPNLTFSTLTVSNMSPEDSSIYLCSVSRGINQPQHFGDGTRLSIL.

The J gene is TRBJ1-2, the V gene TRBV11-2; tentatively, D is TRBD1 (5 bases). V lost 0 bases and J lost 4, with 12 bases in between. The germline gives CDR1 SGHAT, CDR2 FQNNGV. The CDR3 is made up of 15 amino acids. Written as DNA, the CDR3 is TGTGCCAGCAGCTTAGAGTGGGGGTTGGGCTATGGCTACACCTTC. Translation: CASSLEWGLGYGYTF.

This clonotype showed up many times. This sequence joins TRBV6-2 or TRBV6-3 and TRBJ1-1, with TRBD1 matching over 7 bases. V shed 0 bases and J 6 bases; nucleotides not matched to a gene: 10. Looked up from germline, CDR1 is MNHEY and CDR2 is SVGEGT. The CDR3 totals 16 residues. The CDR3 sequence: CASSYSMQGGIPEAFF. CDR3 DNA: TGTGCCAGCAGTTACTCGATGCAGGGGGGAATTCCTGAAGCTTTCTTT.

This clonotype was detected many times. The V call is TRBV30, the J call TRBJ2-2; no clear D gene. Germline V gene data show CDR1 as GTSNPN and CDR2 as SVGIG (reference sequence). CDR3 size: 14 residues. V lost 1 base and J 1 base, leaving 7 bases between the germline ends. Here the CDR3 DNA reads TGTGCCTGGAGTGGCCGGCTGAACACCGGGGAGCTGTTTTTT. Its protein product is CAWSGRLNTGELFF.